Presented here are 27 T cell receptor beta chains from one specimen sequenced in a study of blood T cells in healthy people across ages. Then a second PCR, running about 6 to 11 cycles, was carried out with a sample-barcoded 5' primer and a J-beta primer mix. TCRdb passed the 5' RACE reads through MiXCR, listing each CDR3 protein once. The table lists 850,000 to 1,000,000 distinct CDR3 sequences, about 51% of them singletons. The sample taken for sequencing was blood. These receptors originate from an older woman in good health.

This clonotype has only a few counts. The chain is built from TRBV4-1 and TRBJ1-1, with a tentative D call TRBD1 (6 bases). The ends were cut back, 0 bases at V and 5 bases at J, with 10 bases in the middle. The CDR3 sequence is 14 residues long. Germline-derived CDR1 and CDR2 are MGHRA and YSYEKL. CDR3 region: CASSQDTGRTEAFF. The CDR3 DNA reads TGCGCCAGCAGCCAAGATACAGGGAGAACTGAAGCTTTCTTT.

V is TRBV9 and J is TRBJ2-5; D call uncertain. The assigned J gene may be wrong: the sequence end matches TRBJ2-7 better. This CDR3 has 13 amino acids. The germline V gene encodes CDR1 SGDLS and CDR2 YYNGEE. CDR3 nucleotides: TGTGCCAGCAGCGTAGAATACATTGGCGAGCAGTACTTC. This codes for CASSVEYIGEQYF.

This clonotype was detected only a few times. The V gene is TRBV12-3 or TRBV12-4, the J gene TRBJ2-7; 9 nucleotides align to TRBD1. The DNA end lines up better with TRBJ2-5; the J call may be wrong. This CDR3 region has 18 residues. The CDR3 region is CASSLALMGQGISETQYF. DNA of the CDR3: TGTGCCAGCAGTTTAGCGCTAATGGGACAGGGCATATCGGAGACCCAGTACTTC.

V gene TRBV5-6 combines with J gene TRBJ2-5, with unresolved D. This CDR3 spans 20 amino acids. Trimming removed 4 bases from V and 3 bases from J, with 31 bases in between. The germline V gene encodes CDR1 SGHDT and CDR2 YYEEEE. DNA for the CDR3: TGTGCCAGCAGCACTCTAGGTACCTGGGTTATCGCCAGCAGCAAAGAGACCCAGTACTTC. This sequence encodes CASSTLGTWVIASSKETQYF.

The rearrangement links TRBV4-1 to TRBJ2-1; 9 nucleotides agree with TRBD2. Germline assignment: CDR1 MGHRA and CDR2 YSYEKL. V lost 1 base, J lost 8 bases, and 9 bases stayed unmatched. The length of the CDR3 is 16 residues. The CDR3 nucleotides are TGCGCCAGCAGCCAAGTGCCGGGACTAGCCATTCATGAGCAGTTCTTC. This sequence encodes CASSQVPGLAIHEQFF.

The chain is built from TRBV20-1 and TRBJ2-7; weak D call: TRBD2 (5 bases). The CDR3 is 14 residues long. Germline V gives CDR1 DFQATT, CDR2 SNEGSKA (reference sequence). V shed 2 bases and J shed 6 bases, with 17 bases lying between them. The CDR3 nucleotides are TGCAGTGCTAGAAAGACCCGAGGGATTCCCGAGCAGTACTTC. Translated: CSARKTRGIPEQYF.

The chain combines TRBV5-8 with TRBJ2-5; D is perhaps TRBD1 or TRBD2 (5 bases each). Trimming stripped 7 bases from V and 9 bases from J, with 19 bases between. This CDR3 comprises 13 residues. Looked up from germline, CDR1 is SGHTS and CDR2 is YDEGEE. CDR3 nucleotides: TGTGCCAGCGAACACAGTCCAAGAGGGGCCCAGTACTTC. Translated: CASEHSPRGAQYF.

This clonotype was seen a few times. This rearrangement joins TRBV27 to TRBJ2-1; D not certain. This CDR3 region has 14 residues. CDR1 is MNHEY, CDR2 SMNVEV, per germline (reference sequence). Trimming took off 4 bases at V and 0 bases at J, with 7 bases between the two ends. The CDR3 reads CASSSQFSYNEQFF. CDR3 nucleotide sequence: TGTGCCAGCAGTTCCCAATTCTCCTACAATGAGCAGTTCTTC.

Concerning this clonotype itself: At one end, the junction sequence differs from germline, possibly due to a read error. The chain recombines TRBV5-1 with TRBJ2-5; D uncertain. The CDR3 contains 15 residues. CDR1 and CDR2 (germline): SGHRS, YFSETQ. Here the CDR3 reads CASSLENSLQEIQYF. CDR3 in DNA: TGCGCCAGCAGCTTGGAAAACAGTCTGCAAGAGATCCAGTACTTC.

The CDR3 sequence: CASRRRTGDNEKLFF. CDR3 bases: TGTGCCAGCAGGCGCCGGACAGGGGATAATGAAAAACTGTTTTTT. The gene calls are TRBV2 and TRBJ1-4; the match to TRBD1 covers 9 bases. This CDR3 contains 15 residues. The trim removed 6 bases at V and 4 bases at J, leaving 6 bases unmatched. Germline V gene sequence: CDR1 SNHLY, CDR2 FYNNEI.

The rearrangement joins TRBV2 to TRBJ2-5; a possible D gene is TRBD1 (6 bases). The V end lost 3 bases, the J end lost 4 bases, and 15 bases lay between the germline ends. CDR1 and CDR2 (germline): SNHLY, FYNNEI. This CDR3 has 15 amino acids. The CDR3 here is CASSEAGARVETQYF. The CDR3 bases are TGTGCCAGCAGTGAGGCAGGGGCGAGAGTAGAGACCCAGTACTTC.

This clonotype has more than one count but fewer than ten. The chain joins TRBV7-8 to TRBJ2-7; TRBD1 might be the D (5 bases). Germline V gene sequence: CDR1 SGHVS, CDR2 FQNEAQ. There are 16 residues in the CDR3. The germline V and J ends were trimmed by 1 base and 3 bases, with 16 bases remaining between them. In nucleotides, the CDR3 is TGTGCCAGCAGCTTAGATAAGTTTGGCCAGGGCTACGAGCAGTACTTC. It codes for CASSLDKFGQGYEQYF.

V and J are TRBV7-2 and TRBJ2-3, with D uncertain. CDR1 is SGHTA, CDR2 FQGNSA, per germline. CDR3 length: 14 amino acids. The V gene lost 3 bases and the J gene lost 2 bases, with 9 bases spanning the gap. The CDR3 coding sequence is TGTGCCAGCAGCTTCAATTCGGTCACAGATACGCAGTATTTT. Protein sequence: CASSFNSVTDTQYF.

This clonotype was seen a handful of times. The J gene is TRBJ2-3, the V gene TRBV20-1; 7 bases agree with TRBD1. The CDR3 is 12 residues long. The germline V gene encodes CDR1 DFQATT and CDR2 SNEGSKA (reference sequence). The CDR3, as DNA: TGCAGCACGGGACAGAGCACAGATACGCAGTATTTT. Translating it yields CSTGQSTDTQYF.

The chain carries TRBV3-1 and TRBJ2-4; D unclear. Judging by the DNA end, TRBJ2-7 fits better; the J call may be wrong. Germline CDR1 LGHDT, CDR2 YNNKEL (reference sequence). This CDR3 is 13 amino acids long. The CDR3 is CASSRRVVDEQYF. Here the CDR3 DNA reads TGTGCCAGCAGCCGGCGTGTCGTGGACGAGCAGTACTTC.

V and J are TRBV6-5 and TRBJ2-1; D might be TRBD2 (6 bases). There are 16 residues in the CDR3. Germline lookup yields CDR1 MNHEY and CDR2 SVGAGI. Trimming cost V 6 bases and J 6 bases, with 21 bases left between them. The CDR3 DNA reads TGTGCCAGCAGCCCCGGGGGTGGGAGGCACATCAATGAGCAGTTCTTC. Its protein product is CASSPGGGRHINEQFF.

The chain couples TRBV7-9 to TRBJ2-1; TRBD1 matches 9 bases. Unmatched junction bases numbered 7, after V lost 2 bases and J lost 8 bases. CDR1 is SEHNR and CDR2 is FQNEAQ in the germline V gene (reference sequence). This CDR3 has 15 residues. CDR3 residues: CASSLLGQGVDEQFF. DNA of the CDR3: TGTGCCAGCAGCTTACTGGGACAGGGAGTTGATGAGCAGTTCTTC.

This clonotype was seen a few times. V usage is TRBV29-1 and J usage is TRBJ1-4; D gene ambiguous. The CDR3 is 14 residues long. Trimming stripped 4 bases from V and 2 bases from J, with 11 bases between. Germline V CDR1 and CDR2: SQVTM, ANQGSEA. CDR3: CSVAAPPTNEKLFF. CDR3 nucleotide sequence: TGCAGCGTTGCCGCCCCCCCGACTAATGAAAAACTGTTTTTT.

Points on this clonotype: A clone one base away is much larger, so this may be a read error. The CDR3 spells CASNRVGSYNEQYF. CDR3 DNA: TGCGCCAGCAACAGGGTAGGGTCCTACAATGAGCAGTACTTC. This rearrangement joins TRBV5-1 to TRBJ2-1, with D possibly TRBD1 on 6 matching bases. With the DNA end fitting TRBJ2-7 better, the J assignment may be wrong. Per germline, CDR1 SGHRS and CDR2 YFSETQ. This CDR3 is built from 14 residues.

The J gene is TRBJ2-2, the V gene TRBV7-2, with 8 nucleotides matching TRBD1. With 2 bases clipped from V and 5 bases from J, the junction kept 10 bases outside the gene matches. The CDR3 is 17 residues long. Germline assignment: CDR1 SGHTA and CDR2 FQGNSA. This CDR3 reads CASSLPDRGVSTGELFF. DNA for the CDR3: TGTGCCAGCAGCTTACCCGACAGGGGCGTTTCGACCGGGGAGCTGTTTTTT.

The CDR3 nucleotides are TGTGCCAGCAGCTTAGGGGTCTTTAGCACAGATACGCAGTATTTT. Its protein is CASSLGVFSTDTQYF. The chain links TRBV7-2 to TRBJ2-3, with D unresolved. Germline V gene data show CDR1 as SGHTA and CDR2 as FQGNSA. V was pared by 1 base and J by 0 bases, with 8 bases between. The CDR3 is 15 residues long.

This chain uses TRBV2 with TRBJ2-3; 9 bases line up with TRBD2. The CDR3 runs to 18 residues. Germline-derived CDR1 and CDR2 are SNHLY and FYNNEI. Trimming removed 3 bases from V and 4 bases from J; junction bases left unmatched: 14. In nucleotides, the CDR3 is TGTGCCAGCAGTGAGTGGTATAGGGCTAGCGGGAATTCAGATACGCAGTATTTT. It specifies CASSEWYRASGNSDTQYF.

The chain has TRBV4-1 and TRBJ2-1; TRBD2 agrees at 7 bases. Unmatched junction bases numbered 12, after V lost 4 bases and J lost 6 bases. The CDR3 sequence is 16 residues long. Germline V gives CDR1 MGHRA, CDR2 YSYEKL. This CDR3 is CASSRTRDYTPNEQFF. CDR3 nucleotides: TGCGCCAGCAGCCGAACGCGGGACTATACCCCCAATGAGCAGTTCTTC.

The J gene is TRBJ2-3, the V gene TRBV27, with 8 positions matching TRBD1. This CDR3 has 14 residues. J was trimmed by 4 bases and V by 6 bases; bases with no gene match: 6. In germline, CDR1 is MNHEY, CDR2 SMNVEV (reference sequence). The CDR3 nucleotides read TGTGCCAGCAGCCAGGACAGGGTGGCAGATACGCAGTATTTT. It specifies CASSQDRVADTQYF.

The chain is built from TRBV7-2 and TRBJ2-7; a weak D match, TRBD2 (6 bases). The CDR3 has 16 amino acids. The germline V gene has CDR1 SGHTA and CDR2 FQGNSA. Trimming left V 1 base short and J 1 base short, with 14 bases between. In nucleotides, the CDR3 is TGTGCCAGCAGCTTAGGGGGCGGGACCGCTTCCTACGAGCAGTACTTC. Amino acid sequence: CASSLGGGTASYEQYF.

V gene TRBV20-1 combines with J gene TRBJ2-5; D remains ambiguous. Trimming took 0 bases from V and 5 from J, leaving 13 bases between them. The CDR3 is 14 amino acids. Germline CDR1 and CDR2: DFQATT and SNEGSKA (reference sequence). For the CDR3, the DNA is TGCAGTGCTAGAGATGCAGTGCCCTGGGAGACCCAGTACTTC. Its translation is CSARDAVPWETQYF.

This clonotype was picked up a small number of times. This chain connects TRBV4-2 to TRBJ2-5, with D tentatively TRBD1 or TRBD2 (5 bases each). Germline lookup yields CDR1 LGHNA and CDR2 YNFKEQ. This CDR3 has 16 residues. Trimming pared 1 base from V and 5 bases from J, leaving 17 bases between. CDR3 sequence reads: CASSQGGPDQTETQYF. Here the CDR3 DNA reads TGTGCCAGCAGCCAAGGGGGACCGGACCAGACGGAGACCCAGTACTTC.